What follows are 9 T cell receptor beta chains derived from one specimen sequenced in a study of neurological immune-mediated disorders. A single record per CDR3 protein comes from TCRdb applying MiXCR to the 5' RACE reads. The sample includes some 66,000 distinct CDR3 sequences, over 4% of them seen just once. The sequenced sample was PBMCs. These receptors originate from a middle-aged man with multiple sclerosis.

This clonotype has a count of ten or more. This chain connects TRBV7-8 to TRBJ1-5, with 8 bases matching TRBD1. J was trimmed by 4 bases and V by 1 base; bases with no gene match: 3. This CDR3 has 15 residues. Looked up from germline, CDR1 is SGHVS and CDR2 is FQNEAQ. The DNA of the CDR3 is TGTGCCAGCAGCTTAGTCGACAGGGGAAATCAGCCCCAGCATTTT. Translating gives CASSLVDRGNQPQHF.

At least ten counts were recorded for this clonotype. The rearrangement joins TRBV6-2 or TRBV6-3 to TRBJ2-7; TRBD2 matches at 11 bases. V lost 0 bases, J lost 0 bases, and 7 bases stayed unmatched. Germline lookup yields CDR1 MNHEY and CDR2 SVGEGT. The CDR3 sequence is 18 residues long. Here the CDR3 reads CASSYSGTSGLSSYEQYV. The CDR3 nucleotides read TGTGCCAGCAGTTACTCCGGGACTAGCGGTTTAAGCTCCTACGAGCAGTACGTC.

This clonotype was seen at least ten times. The chain has TRBV5-1 and TRBJ1-1, with D uncertain. CDR1 and CDR2 (germline): SGHRS, YFSETQ. CDR3 length: 19 residues. V dropped 3 bases and J dropped 1 base, with 25 bases sitting between them. In DNA form, the CDR3 reads TGCGCCAGCAGCTCCCACCGGTTCTCGATTTTGGGCGAGAACACTGAAGCTTTCTTT. It is translated as CASSSHRFSILGENTEAFF.

Many counts were recorded for this clonotype. The chain links TRBV5-8 to TRBJ1-1; TRBD1 matches 8 bases. Trimming took 4 bases from V and 8 from J; bases not matched to a gene: 4. Germline CDR1 and CDR2: SGHTS and YDEGEE. There are 12 residues in the CDR3. As DNA, the CDR3 is TGTGCCAGCAGCGGAAGGACAGGGGAAGCTTTCTTT. This translates into CASSGRTGEAFF.

The chain carries TRBV19 and TRBJ2-4; TRBD2 matches at 8 bases. This CDR3 is 16 amino acids long. The V and J ends lost 7 bases and 3 bases, in that order; junction bases with no gene match: 11. From germline, CDR1 is LNHDA and CDR2 SQIVND (reference sequence). The CDR3 protein is CASTSNPGGGKNIQYF. The CDR3 DNA follows: TGTGCCAGTACCTCTAACCCCGGGGGGGGCAAAAACATTCAGTACTTC.

Many counts were recorded for this clonotype. The gene calls are TRBV7-2 and TRBJ2-1, with a possible D match to TRBD1 (5 bases). The germline V gene has CDR1 SGHTA and CDR2 FQGNSA. Trimming took off 1 base at V and 0 bases at J, with 10 bases between the two ends. This CDR3 has 16 residues. For the CDR3, the DNA is TGTGCCAGCAGCTTAGATGGGGCAAACTCCTACAATGAGCAGTTCTTC. Encoded protein: CASSLDGANSYNEQFF.

This clonotype was counted at least ten times. The chain couples TRBV6-5 to TRBJ1-2; D might be TRBD1 (5 bases). The germline V gene has CDR1 MNHEY and CDR2 SVGAGI. V dropped 1 base and J dropped 7 bases, with 16 bases sitting between them. The CDR3 has 15 amino acids. The CDR3 here is CASSYWRGREGGYTF. The DNA of the CDR3 is TGTGCCAGCAGTTACTGGCGGGGCAGGGAGGGTGGCTACACCTTC.

The sample holds a few counts of this clonotype. One end of the junction does not line up with germline, which may come from a read error. The rearrangement links TRBV2 to TRBJ1-5; unclear D gene. The CDR3 covers 13 residues. Germline CDR1 SNHLY, CDR2 FYNNEI. The CDR3, as DNA: TGTGCCAGCAGTCAAGATGGCAATCAGCCCCAGAATTTT. Protein product: CASSQDGNQPQNF.

About this clonotype: This may be a read error: a much more frequent sequence differs by one nucleotide. The CDR3 coding sequence is TGCAGTGCTAACAAGGAAAGTCACAATGAGCAGTTCTTC. Residues: CSANKESHNEQFF. The chain uses TRBV20-1 and TRBJ2-1; no clear D. Germline V lookup: CDR1 DFQATT, CDR2 SNEGSKA (reference sequence). The germline V and J ends were trimmed by 4 bases and 5 bases, with 12 bases remaining between them. This CDR3 has 13 amino acids.